There are many counts of the clone carrying this T cell receptor beta chain. Its target is unknown. The sequenced template was RNA, covering the TCR beta CDR3 region. The first-round RT-PCR employed HTBI primers together with the Qiagen OneStep RT-PCR kit. A multiplex PCR was then performed as the second round. TCRdb re-called the multiplex PCR reads with MiXCR, one entry per CDR3 protein. Of over a million distinct CDR3 sequences listed, 35% to 45% are singletons. This entry comes from a study of Graves' ophthalmopathy and Graves' hyperthyroidism. Other autoimmune diseases, uncontrolled infections, pregnancy and lactation each led to patient exclusion. Study-level points and caveats: From stable hyperthyroidism, ophthalmopathy was separated by a 13-signature model with 85% to 90% sensitivity and 75% to 82% specificity. Also, most clonotypes expanded in the thyroid above 0.001 frequency appeared in blood.

The sequence was obtained from an adult man with Graves' hyperthyroidism. The sample was peripheral blood or thyroid tissue (not recorded which).

The chain's CDR3 is CASSQLEDRTDGYTF. The CDR3 DNA reads as TGTGCCAGCAGCCAACTAGAGGACAGGACAGATGGCTACACCTTC. V is TRBV12-3 or TRBV12-4 and J is TRBJ1-2; TRBD1 agrees at 7 bases. J was trimmed by 6 bases and V by 6 bases; bases with no gene match: 13. The CDR3 consists of 15 residues.